The TCR beta chain described here comes from a study of T cell responses to AZD1222 COVID-19 vaccine. Study results and limitations: Two doses of AZD1222 preceded a rise in Spike-specific TCR breadth and depth. Baseline seropositives among AZD1222 recipients totaled only six.

Measured with immunoSEQ multiplex PCR; TCRdb has only the in-frame clones, and not every one. The table shows 150,000 to 200,000 clones, with approximately 90% occurring only once. Comments on this clone: Its antigen is currently unknown.

The clonotype was recovered from an adult who received the MenACWY meningococcal vaccine as a control. Material: peripheral blood, obtained 28 days after the second dose of the MenACWY control vaccine.

CDR3 sequence: CATSDSQRIPLYNEQFF. DNA of the CDR3: TGTGCCACCAGTGATTCGCAGAGGATTCCCCTATACAATGAGCAGTTCTTC. The chain has TRBV24-1 and TRBJ2-1; D remains unclear. The V and J ends lost 2 bases and 4 bases respectively, with 17 bases between them. Germline V gene sequence: CDR1 KGHDR, CDR2 SFDVKD. The CDR3 totals 17 residues.